This passage covers 25 T cell receptor beta chains from one sample sequenced in a study of T cells in Graves' hyperthyroidism and ophthalmopathy. The investigators amplified TCR beta CDR3 regions from RNA transcripts. Researchers ran a first-round RT-PCR on the TCR CDR3 using the HTBI primer set. Via MiXCR, TCRdb re-called the multiplex PCR reads, giving one row per CDR3 protein. The sample has about 570,000 distinct CDR3 sequences; 46% are singletons. Sequenced input: peripheral blood or thyroid tissue (not recorded which). These receptors originate from an adult woman with Graves' disease, either hyperthyroidism or ophthalmopathy (not recorded which).

As concerns this clonotype: A much larger clone differs by one base, so this may be a read error. In nucleotides, the CDR3 is TGTGCCAGCAGGGGCAGAAACTCCTACGAGCAGTACTTC. Its protein product is CASRGRNSYEQYF. The gene calls are TRBV27 and TRBJ2-7; D gene ambiguous. This CDR3 is 13 amino acids long. Germline V gene lookup returns CDR1 MNHEY and CDR2 SMNVEV (reference sequence). V was clipped by 6 bases and J by 0 bases, with 9 bases between them.

This chain links TRBV7-8 with TRBJ1-5, with a tentative D call TRBD1 (5 bases). This CDR3 is 13 amino acids long. The V gene's germline CDR1 is SGHVS and CDR2 FQNEAQ. Trimming took off 6 bases at V and 6 bases at J, with 12 bases between the two ends. The CDR3 loop is CASSPRAGQPQHF. For the CDR3, the DNA is TGTGCCAGCAGTCCCAGGGCCGGTCAGCCCCAGCATTTT.

The chain joins TRBV29-1 to TRBJ2-7, with D unresolved. V was pared by 5 bases and J by 1 base, with 12 bases between. CDR1 and CDR2 (germline): SQVTM, ANQGSEA. The CDR3 runs to 13 residues. The CDR3 DNA sequence: TGCAGCGTTCGGACGGTATCTTCCTACGAGCAGTACTTC. It yields the protein CSVRTVSSYEQYF.

This clonotype has a count of ten or more. The chain has TRBV12-3 or TRBV12-4 and TRBJ2-7; 8 bases map to TRBD1. The CDR3 is 18 amino acids. V lost 6 bases, J lost 0 bases, and 16 bases stayed unmatched. The CDR3 loop is CASSRGQDKRPFSYEQYF. The CDR3 DNA reads TGTGCCAGCAGCAGGGGACAGGACAAACGACCGTTCTCCTACGAGCAGTACTTC.

The sample holds a few counts of this clonotype. The chain couples TRBV29-1 to TRBJ1-3, with a possible D match to TRBD1 (5 bases). The length of the CDR3 is 16 residues. In germline, CDR1 is SQVTM, CDR2 ANQGSEA. Trimming cost V 7 bases and J 0 bases, with 19 bases left between them. The CDR3 here is CSAWGLAGFSGNTIYF. The CDR3 nucleotides read TGCAGCGCGTGGGGACTAGCGGGCTTCTCTGGAAACACCATATATTTT.

This clonotype was counted many times. The chain has TRBV19 and TRBJ2-7; possible D gene TRBD1, 6 bases. The CDR3 contains 12 residues. Germline CDR1 LNHDA, CDR2 SQIVND (reference sequence). V shed 7 bases and J shed 4 bases, with 11 bases lying between them. The CDR3 loop reads CASMNRAYEQYF. As DNA, the CDR3 is TGTGCCAGTATGAACAGGGCATACGAGCAGTACTTC.

This clonotype was recorded a few times. The chain combines TRBV9 with TRBJ2-5; D remains unclear. The CDR3 runs 14 residues. V shed 4 bases and J shed 5 bases, with 15 bases lying between them. The V gene's germline CDR1 is SGDLS and CDR2 YYNGEE. The CDR3 loop reads CASSTYGIGETQYF. Written as DNA, the CDR3 is TGTGCCAGCAGCACTTACGGTATCGGTGAGACCCAGTACTTC. Drawing the rest from reference TRBV9 and TRBJ2-5, the complete variable domain is DSGVTQTPKHLITATGQRVTLRCSPRSGDLSVYWYQQSLDQGLQFLIQYYNGEERAKGNILERFSAQQFPDLHSELNLSSLELGDSALYFCASSTYGIGETQYFGPGTRLLVL.

This clonotype was counted between two and nine times. The CDR3: CATSEAYSGTHYNEQFF. For the CDR3, the DNA is TGTGCCACCAGTGAGGCCTATAGCGGGACCCATTACAATGAGCAGTTCTTC. The chain couples TRBV24-1 to TRBJ2-1; 8 positions agree with TRBD2. This CDR3 spans 17 amino acids. The germline V gene encodes CDR1 KGHDR and CDR2 SFDVKD. The V gene end was trimmed by 4 bases and the J gene end by 4 bases; junction bases not matched to a gene: 11.

Ten or more counts support this clonotype. The chain employs TRBV20-1 and TRBJ2-7; D is ambiguous. Trimming cost V 6 bases and J 1 base, with 4 bases left between them. Per the germline V gene, CDR1 is DFQATT and CDR2 is SNEGSKA (reference sequence). This CDR3 has 10 amino acids. CDR3 protein: CSAGSYEQYF. For the CDR3, the DNA is TGCAGTGCCGGGTCCTACGAGCAGTACTTC.

The V call is TRBV2, the J call TRBJ1-2, with 9 bases matching TRBD1. Looked up from germline, CDR1 is SNHLY and CDR2 is FYNNEI. This CDR3 is 15 amino acids long. V gave up 2 bases and J gave up 4 bases; unmatched junction bases: 5. The CDR3 coding sequence is TGTGCCAGCAGTGAACGGGACAGGGAAAGCTATGGCTACACCTTC. This gives the protein CASSERDRESYGYTF.

The CDR3 bases are TGTGCCAGCACCCACGGCACAGCCTCGCCCCAGTACTTC. Translated: CASTHGTASPQYF. The chain has TRBV28 and TRBJ2-5; no definite D call. The CDR3 length is 13 residues. Trimming removed 7 bases at V and 9 bases at J, with 18 bases between. Germline CDR1 and CDR2: MDHEN and SYDVKM.

This clonotype has ten or more counts. The chain has TRBV12-3 or TRBV12-4 and TRBJ2-5; TRBD2 is a possible D gene (7 bases). The ends were cut back, 6 bases at V and 7 bases at J, with 15 bases in the middle. This CDR3 is built from 13 residues. CDR3 sequence (DNA): TGTGCCAGCAGCCGGACGGGGGGCGGGACCCAGTACTTC. Translation gives CASSRTGGGTQYF.

This clonotype was seen more than once but under ten times. The chain is built from TRBV7-2 and TRBJ2-2; D not certain. The CDR3 extends over 14 amino acids. Germline CDR1 is SGHTA and CDR2 is FQGNSA. Trimming stripped 4 bases from V and 6 bases from J, with 12 bases between. The CDR3 loop reads CASSWGRRAGELFF. The CDR3, as DNA: TGTGCCAGCAGCTGGGGTAGACGGGCCGGGGAGCTGTTTTTT.

This clonotype was seen at least ten times. This chain joins TRBV5-5 and TRBJ1-1; D not certain. The length of the CDR3 is 14 residues. The germline V and J ends were trimmed by 0 bases and 11 bases, with 17 bases remaining between them. The germline CDR1 and CDR2 sequences are SGHKS and YYEKEE (reference sequence). CDR3 nucleotide sequence: TGTGCCAGCAGCTTGGCTCGGACTGAAGATCGCGCTTTCTTT. This codes for CASSLARTEDRAFF.

The rearrangement joins TRBV28 to TRBJ2-7, with a possible D match to TRBD2 (6 bases). CDR1 MDHEN and CDR2 SYDVKM come from the germline V gene. The CDR3 loop spans 18 amino acids. V was cut by 3 bases and J by 0 bases, with 21 bases left in between. The CDR3 DNA sequence: TGTGCCAGCAGTTTGCCCCGTGTGGGACTCCTAAGCTCCTACGAGCAGTACTTC. Translated: CASSLPRVGLLSSYEQYF.

The table lists this clonotype with many counts. The rearrangement links TRBV29-1 to TRBJ1-4; D call uncertain. This CDR3 region has 14 residues. Germline V lookup: CDR1 SQVTM, CDR2 ANQGSEA. The V gene lost 1 base and the J gene lost 6 bases, with 12 bases spanning the gap. This CDR3 is CSVEGQGMDEKLFF. The CDR3 coding sequence is TGCAGCGTTGAAGGCCAAGGGATGGATGAAAAACTGTTTTTT.

This clonotype was observed many times. The chain combines TRBV4-1 with TRBJ1-3, with TRBD1 as a possible D gene (5 bases). Per the germline V gene, CDR1 is MGHRA and CDR2 is YSYEKL. This CDR3 region has 15 residues. The V gene lost 6 bases and the J gene lost 4 bases, with 16 bases spanning the gap. CDR3 nucleotide sequence: TGCGCCAGCAGGGACCGCGAGGGGCTAGGAAACACCATATATTTT. Translated, it gives CASRDREGLGNTIYF.

In this sample, this clonotype turned up many times. V is TRBV6-4 and J is TRBJ1-2; D is unclear. The CDR3 contains 14 residues. The germline gives CDR1 MRHNA, CDR2 SNTAGT. Trimming shortened V by 2 bases and J by 4 bases, and 11 bases separated the two germline ends. The chain's CDR3 is CASSDGKLPYGYTF. The CDR3 coding sequence is TGTGCCAGCAGTGACGGAAAGCTACCCTATGGCTACACCTTC.

The rearrangement uses TRBV7-3 and TRBJ1-2; D possibly corresponds to TRBD1 (5 bases). Per germline, CDR1 SGHTA and CDR2 FQGTGA. V was pared by 1 base and J by 8 bases, with 11 bases between. This CDR3 has 13 residues. The chain's CDR3 is CASSLIRRGGYTF. CDR3 coding DNA: TGTGCCAGCAGCTTAATCAGGCGGGGCGGCTACACCTTC.

There are many counts of this clonotype. The chain employs TRBV3-1 and TRBJ2-7; D call uncertain. V lost 6 bases and J 12 bases, leaving 21 bases between the germline ends. The germline V gene has CDR1 LGHDT and CDR2 YNNKEL (reference sequence). CDR3 size: 13 residues. CDR3 coding DNA: TGTGCCAGCAGTTCCGGACGGACCCTGAAGTGGTACTTC. This translates into CASSSGRTLKWYF.

In the case of this clonotype: A much larger clonotype is one base distant, so this may be a read error. The CDR3 coding sequence is TGCGCCAGCAGCCTACTAACTAGCGGGATGAAAGAGACCCATTACTTC. This sequence encodes CASSLLTSGMKETHYF. This chain links TRBV4-1 with TRBJ2-5, with 10 bases identical to TRBD2. The CDR3 spans 16 residues. Germline V CDR1 and CDR2: MGHRA, YSYEKL.

This clonotype was observed at least ten times. The chain couples TRBV5-1 to TRBJ1-1; the D is unclear. CDR1 and CDR2 from the germline V gene are SGHRS and YFSETQ. The ends were cut back, 1 base at V and 0 bases at J, with 10 bases in the middle. CDR3 length: 15 residues. The CDR3 nucleotides read TGCGCCAGCAGCTTGAGTGCAGATTTGAACACTGAAGCTTTCTTT. Protein product: CASSLSADLNTEAFF.

In regard to this clonotype: A read error may produce the germline difference seen at one junction end. V usage is TRBV29-1 and J usage is TRBJ2-5; 9 bases line up with TRBD1. Germline V gene lookup returns CDR1 SQVTM and CDR2 ANQGSEA. The CDR3 extends over 14 amino acids. DNA of the CDR3: TGCAGCGTTGAAGGTGGGGACAGGGCGGAGACCCGGTACTTC. Translating gives CSVEGGDRAETRYF.

The sample holds many counts of this clonotype. This rearrangement joins TRBV5-1 to TRBJ2-7; no firm D call. Per germline, CDR1 SGHRS and CDR2 YFSETQ. This CDR3 has 13 residues. V was clipped by 1 base and J by 3 bases, with 8 bases between them. CDR3 sequence: CASSLYPNYEQYF. The CDR3 DNA is TGCGCCAGCAGCTTGTACCCTAACTACGAGCAGTACTTC.

For the CDR3, the DNA is TGTGCCAGTAGTATTCCGAACCTCCAGTCACCCCTCCACTTT. This encodes CASSIPNLQSPLHF. The J gene is TRBJ1-6, the V gene TRBV25-1; D ambiguous. V dropped 9 bases and J dropped 10 bases, with 19 bases sitting between them. The CDR3 spans 14 residues. Germline lookup yields CDR1 MGHDK and CDR2 SYGVNS.